The 20 T cell receptor beta chains below come from one sample, sequenced in a study of neurological immune-mediated disorders. TCRdb fed the 5' RACE reads into MiXCR, producing one record per CDR3 protein. The sample has tens of thousands of distinct CDR3 sequences, roughly 13% seen once; the top ten hold roughly 1.2%. Sequencing was performed on PBMCs. Receptors were obtained from a female donor in good health.

In its sample, this clonotype was seen many times. V is TRBV6-1 and J is TRBJ2-7, with no clear D. The CDR3 totals 13 residues. V lost 0 bases, J lost 3 bases, and 6 bases lay in between. CDR1 MNHNS and CDR2 SASEGT come from the germline V gene. This CDR3 is CASSEAAGYEQYF. For the CDR3, the DNA is TGTGCCAGCAGTGAAGCGGCCGGCTACGAGCAGTACTTC.

The gene calls are TRBV5-1 and TRBJ2-7; possible D gene TRBD1, 8 bases. The CDR3 totals 15 residues. Germline V gives CDR1 SGHRS, CDR2 YFSETQ. V dropped 4 bases and J dropped 3 bases, with 17 bases sitting between them. CDR3 bases: TGCGCCAGCAGCCCTTGGACAGGGACTAACTACGAGCAGTACTTC. It specifies CASSPWTGTNYEQYF.

This clonotype was counted ten times or more. This rearrangement joins TRBV10-3 to TRBJ2-7; D might be TRBD2 (6 bases). Trimming pared 7 bases from V and 5 bases from J, leaving 18 bases between. Germline V gene data show CDR1 as ENHRY and CDR2 as SYGVKD. The CDR3 length is 14 residues. The CDR3 sequence is CAIKESGGVHEQYF. The CDR3 DNA reads TGTGCCATCAAAGAAAGCGGAGGGGTCCACGAGCAGTACTTC.

This clonotype was seen many times. The genes are TRBV7-6 and TRBJ2-7; possibly TRBD2 for D (6 bases). The CDR3 totals 14 residues. Germline V gene data show CDR1 as SGHVS and CDR2 as FNYEAQ. V shed 4 bases and J shed 3 bases, with 13 bases lying between them. The CDR3 loop reads CASSSMEGSYEQYF. DNA for the CDR3: TGTGCCAGCAGCTCTATGGAGGGGAGCTACGAGCAGTACTTC.

The V and J genes are TRBV7-9 and TRBJ1-5; the D is unclear. Germline CDR1 SEHNR, CDR2 FQNEAQ (reference sequence). The CDR3 is made up of 13 amino acids. The V end was cut by 1 base, the J end by 4 bases, with 5 bases between. CDR3 amino acids: CASSLGFNQPQHF. The CDR3 nucleotides read TGTGCCAGCAGCTTAGGATTTAATCAGCCCCAGCATTTT.

Within the sample, this clonotype is medium-sized. The chain's CDR3 is CASGSGTASYNEQFF. The CDR3 DNA sequence: TGTGCCAGTGGGTCCGGGACCGCATCCTACAATGAGCAGTTCTTC. The chain uses TRBV2 and TRBJ2-1; D tentatively fits TRBD1 or TRBD2 (5 bases each). CDR1 is SNHLY and CDR2 is FYNNEI in the germline V gene. Between the trimmed V and J ends, which lost 9 bases and 1 base, there was a span of 16 bases. CDR3 length equals 15 residues. Full variable domain (missing parts from reference TRBV2 and TRBJ2-1): EPEVTQTPSHQVTQMGQEVILRCVPISNHLYFYWYRQILGQKVEFLVSFYNNEISEKSEIFDDQFSVERPDGSNFTLKIRSTKLEDSAMYFCASGSGTASYNEQFFGPGTRLTVL.

This clonotype was observed many times. This chain uses TRBV25-1 with TRBJ2-1; D gene uncertain. Per germline, CDR1 MGHDK and CDR2 SYGVNS. The CDR3 loop spans 15 amino acids. Trimming took 1 base from V and 2 from J, leaving 9 bases between them. CDR3 DNA: TGTGCCAGCAGTGAATCGACGGGCACCTACAATGAGCAGTTCTTC. Its protein product is CASSESTGTYNEQFF.

This clonotype was seen repeatedly, ten times or more. This chain connects TRBV3-1 to TRBJ1-2, with TRBD1 identical over 10 bases. V gave up 7 bases and J gave up 8 bases; unmatched junction bases: 13. This CDR3 has 15 amino acids. Germline V gives CDR1 LGHDT, CDR2 YNNKEL (reference sequence). CDR3 amino acids: CASTPDTGTGDGYTF. The CDR3 region has the DNA TGTGCCAGCACCCCCGACACCGGGACAGGGGACGGCTACACCTTC.

This clonotype was seen repeatedly, ten times or more. The chain joins TRBV5-6 to TRBJ2-5, with a possible D match to TRBD1 (5 bases). CDR3 length: 12 amino acids. In germline, CDR1 is SGHDT, CDR2 YYEEEE. V was cut by 4 bases and J by 4 bases, with 8 bases left in between. CDR3 bases: TGTGCCAGCAGCATGGACACAGAGACCCAGTACTTC. Translated: CASSMDTETQYF.

This clonotype was counted at least ten times. J is TRBJ2-3 and V is TRBV15, with 13 bases aligning to TRBD2. V trimming: 2 bases; J trimming: 2 bases; junction bases outside the gene matches: 4. This CDR3 spans 17 amino acids. In germline, CDR1 is LNHNV, CDR2 YYDKDF (reference sequence). The CDR3 nucleotides are TGTGCCACCAGCAGAAGACTAGCGGGGGGCCTCACAGATACGCAGTATTTT. It encodes CATSRRLAGGLTDTQYF.

This clonotype showed up many times. This chain connects TRBV30 to TRBJ1-2; the D is unclear. The CDR3 runs to 10 residues. The V end lost 5 bases, the J end lost 8 bases, and 9 bases lay between the germline ends. Germline CDR1 and CDR2: GTSNPN and SVGIG (reference sequence). The CDR3 sequence is CAWRARGYTF. CDR3 DNA: TGTGCCTGGCGGGCAAGGGGCTACACCTTC.

This clonotype came up many times. J is TRBJ1-1 and V is TRBV20-1, with a weak D call TRBD1 (5 bases). The germline V gene encodes CDR1 DFQATT and CDR2 SNEGSKA (reference sequence). Trimming cost V 2 bases and J 8 bases, with 18 bases left between them. This CDR3 spans 14 amino acids. CDR3 amino acids: CSARPPRDGREAFF. The CDR3 region has the DNA TGCAGTGCTAGACCACCCCGGGACGGCAGAGAAGCTTTCTTT.

This clonotype was counted at least ten times. The chain couples TRBV12-3 or TRBV12-4 to TRBJ1-6, with D unclear. The length of the CDR3 is 17 residues. The V end lost 2 bases, the J end lost 10 bases, and 21 bases lay between the germline ends. CDR3 nucleotide sequence: TGTGCCAGCAGTTTAATGGCCGCTCCCCGAATAGGATCACCCCTCCACTTT. Protein: CASSLMAAPRIGSPLHF.

This clonotype appeared many times. The rearrangement joins TRBV5-1 to TRBJ2-1; 8 bases fit TRBD2. The CDR3 length is 16 residues. The V and J ends lost 0 bases and 4 bases, in that order; junction bases with no gene match: 6. Germline V gene data show CDR1 as SGHRS and CDR2 as YFSETQ. CDR3 sequence (DNA): TGCGCCAGCAGCTTGGGAACAACGGGGGGGTACAATGAGCAGTTCTTC. It is translated as CASSLGTTGGYNEQFF.

This clonotype was counted many times. The CDR3 loop is CASSLTGNSPLHF. Written as DNA, the CDR3 is TGTGCCAGCAGCTTGACAGGGAATTCACCCCTCCACTTT. The chain has TRBV5-6 and TRBJ1-6; D is possibly TRBD1 (6 bases). Trimming pared 1 base from V and 7 bases from J, leaving 6 bases between. CDR3 length equals 13 residues. Per germline, CDR1 SGHDT and CDR2 YYEEEE. Variable domain in full (rest from reference TRBV5-6 and TRBJ1-6): DAGVTQSPTHLIKTRGQQVTLRCSPKSGHDTVSWYQQALGQGPQFIFQYYEEEERQRGNFPDRFSGHQFPNYSSELNVNALLLGDSALYLCASSLTGNSPLHFGNGTRLTVT.

This clonotype was seen only a few times. V gene TRBV20-1 combines with J gene TRBJ1-3; TRBD1 matches 8 bases. This CDR3 has 15 residues. Germline-derived CDR1 and CDR2 are DFQATT and SNEGSKA (reference sequence). The V gene end was trimmed by 0 bases and the J gene end by 3 bases; junction bases not matched to a gene: 4. The CDR3 region is CSARDAGGYGNTIYF. DNA for the CDR3: TGCAGTGCTAGAGACGCAGGGGGCTATGGAAACACCATATATTTT.

This clonotype was recorded many times. The chain joins TRBV5-1 to TRBJ2-7; D is unresolved. Trimming shortened V by 4 bases and J by 4 bases, and 18 bases separated the two germline ends. The CDR3 loop spans 15 amino acids. Germline CDR1 SGHRS, CDR2 YFSETQ. DNA for the CDR3: TGCGCCAGCAGCACCGCCGGACCACGCCGGTACGAGCAGTACTTC. This gives the protein CASSTAGPRRYEQYF.

This clonotype was recorded at least ten times. The chain couples TRBV6-5 to TRBJ1-1; 8 bases agree with TRBD1. The CDR3 has 15 residues. CDR1 is MNHEY, CDR2 SVGAGI, per germline. The junction had 7 bases not matched to a gene; V was cut back by 2 bases and J by 5 bases. CDR3 residues: CASSYPGGSGTEAFF. The CDR3 DNA reads TGTGCCAGCAGTTACCCAGGGGGCTCGGGGACTGAAGCTTTCTTT.

This clonotype was observed at least ten times. The gene calls are TRBV20-1 and TRBJ1-1; unclear D gene. This CDR3 region has 11 residues. With 4 bases removed from V and 2 bases from J, the gap between germline ends came to 5 bases. CDR1 and CDR2 (germline): DFQATT, SNEGSKA (reference sequence). In DNA form, the CDR3 reads TGCAGTGCTAACGTTAACACTGAAGCTTTCTTT. Protein product: CSANVNTEAFF.

This clonotype was picked up many times. The gene calls are TRBV3-1 and TRBJ2-5; TRBD2 aligns across 12 bases. The trim removed 2 bases at V and 9 bases at J, leaving 10 bases unmatched. The length of the CDR3 is 16 residues. CDR1 and CDR2 from the germline V gene are LGHDT and YNNKEL (reference sequence). The CDR3 is CASSQSRTSGVNPQYF. In nucleotides, the CDR3 is TGTGCCAGCAGCCAATCCCGGACTAGCGGGGTGAACCCCCAGTACTTC.